One and the same sample provided the 21 T cell receptor beta chains below, sequenced in a study of CD8 T cells in ankylosing spondylitis. Study outcomes and limitations: A TCR beta motif of several highly homologous variants seemed to mark ankylosing spondylitis blood.

Each CDR3 protein gets one entry after TCRdb re-called the 5' RACE reads with MiXCR. The table lists 500,000 to 550,000 distinct CDR3 sequences, more than 9.5% of them singletons. No antigen is known for these receptors. Material for sequencing was blood, either unsorted or a sorted T cell fraction (not recorded which). The receptors here all came from a male donor with ankylosing spondylitis.

The V and J genes are TRBV2 and TRBJ2-4; 8 bases are a match to TRBD1. Germline CDR1 is SNHLY and CDR2 is FYNNEI. Trimming removed 3 bases from V and 7 bases from J; junction bases left unmatched: 8. This CDR3 is built from 15 residues. The CDR3 DNA sequence: TGTGCCAGCAGTGACAGGGGGCGCATGACGAACATTCAGTACTTC. Encoded protein: CASSDRGRMTNIQYF.

This clonotype was seen at least ten times. The chain recombines TRBV12-3 or TRBV12-4 with TRBJ2-2; D gene unclear. The CDR3 totals 14 residues. The V end lost 0 bases, the J end lost 4 bases, and 6 bases lay between the germline ends. This chain's CDR3 is CASSLAGGTGELFF. The CDR3 region has the DNA TGTGCCAGCAGTTTAGCGGGTGGCACCGGGGAGCTGTTTTTT.

This clonotype has ten or more counts. V gene TRBV12-3 or TRBV12-4 combines with J gene TRBJ1-5, with D possibly being TRBD1 (5 bases). Trimming pared 4 bases from V and 3 bases from J, leaving 16 bases between. The CDR3 has 16 residues. The CDR3 sequence: CASSSVRGPPNQPQHF. DNA of the CDR3: TGTGCCAGCAGTTCGGTGAGGGGTCCCCCCAATCAGCCCCAGCATTTT.

DNA of the CDR3: TGTGCCAGCTCACTCCAGGGTGGAGAGACCCAGTACTTC. The encoded protein is CASSLQGGETQYF. The chain is built from TRBV18 and TRBJ2-5, with D perhaps matching TRBD1 (5 bases). This CDR3 is built from 13 residues. Germline CDR1 and CDR2: KGHSH and LQKENI. V lost 4 bases and J lost 4, with 10 bases in between.

This clonotype was found a few times. The rearrangement links TRBV10-3 to TRBJ2-3, with a weak D call TRBD2 (6 bases). CDR1 and CDR2 from the germline V gene are ENHRY and SYGVKD. The germline V and J ends were trimmed by 4 bases and 2 bases, with 16 bases remaining between them. CDR3 length: 16 residues. Written as DNA, the CDR3 is TGTGCCATCAGTGTAGCTGGGCGGGAAACCACAGATACGCAGTATTTT. Translation gives CAISVAGRETTDTQYF.

This clonotype was picked up a small number of times. The chain combines TRBV10-2 with TRBJ2-7; D is undetermined. Germline CDR1 WSHSY, CDR2 SAAADI. Trimming took 3 bases from V and 3 from J, leaving 3 bases between them. The CDR3 covers 11 residues. The CDR3 here is CASSDNYEQYV. CDR3 nucleotide sequence: TGCGCCAGCAGTGATAACTACGAGCAGTACGTC.

This clonotype was observed a few times. The V and J genes are TRBV20-1 and TRBJ2-3, with 8 positions matching TRBD2. CDR3 length: 16 amino acids. V dropped 0 bases and J dropped 8; count of bases not matched to a gene: 13. Germline V lookup: CDR1 DFQATT, CDR2 SNEGSKA (reference sequence). The CDR3 nucleotides are TGCAGTGCTAGAGATCGGATTAGCGGGATTAGTGGTACGCAGTATTTT. It codes for CSARDRISGISGTQYF.

At least ten counts were recorded for this clonotype. The chain has TRBV10-3 and TRBJ1-6; TRBD1 aligns across 8 bases. Unmatched junction bases numbered 7, after V lost 2 bases and J lost 10 bases. Germline-derived CDR1 and CDR2 are ENHRY and SYGVKD. The CDR3 totals 15 residues. The CDR3 bases are TGTGCCATCAGTGAGAGGGGACAGGTGCTCTCACCCCTCCACTTT. Translating it yields CAISERGQVLSPLHF.

This clonotype was counted only a few times. The CDR3 is CASSHTSALGEGFYEQFF. The CDR3 bases are TGTGCCAGCAGCCACACCAGTGCCCTGGGGGAGGGCTTCTATGAGCAGTTCTTC. The genes are TRBV14 and TRBJ2-1; 7 bases map to TRBD2. The germline CDR1 and CDR2 sequences are SGHDN and FVKESK. This CDR3 has 18 amino acids. V shed 3 bases and J 8 bases; nucleotides not matched to a gene: 19.

The chain carries TRBV15 and TRBJ1-6; 7 nucleotides align to TRBD1. Germline V gene sequence: CDR1 LNHNV, CDR2 YYDKDF (reference sequence). This CDR3 spans 12 amino acids. The V and J ends lost 5 bases and 11 bases, in that order; junction bases with no gene match: 3. The CDR3 nucleotides are TGTGCCACCAGCTTGGGACAGCCACCCCTCCACTTT. Its protein product is CATSLGQPPLHF.

The sample holds a few counts of this clonotype. The V and J genes are TRBV7-2 and TRBJ2-3, with no clear D. V lost 3 bases to trimming and J lost 0 bases, with 7 bases between them. Germline V gene lookup returns CDR1 SGHTA and CDR2 FQGNSA. The length of the CDR3 is 14 residues. The CDR3 region is CASSFRKSTDTQYF. CDR3 bases: TGTGCCAGCAGCTTTCGAAAGAGCACAGATACGCAGTATTTT.

This chain joins TRBV7-2 and TRBJ2-1, with 9 bases aligning to TRBD2. V was clipped by 5 bases and J by 6 bases; unmatched bases: 8. Germline CDR1 and CDR2: SGHTA and FQGNSA. The CDR3 spans 15 residues. CDR3: CASSPSTSGPNEQFF. The CDR3 DNA follows: TGTGCCAGCAGCCCCTCGACTAGCGGCCCCAATGAGCAGTTCTTC.

This clonotype was recorded a few times. The gene calls are TRBV20-1 and TRBJ2-5, with TRBD2 as a possible D gene (5 bases). The germline CDR1 and CDR2 sequences are DFQATT and SNEGSKA (reference sequence). The CDR3 loop spans 13 amino acids. With 6 bases removed from V and 2 bases from J, the gap between germline ends came to 13 bases. DNA for the CDR3: TGCAGTGCCCCCGGAACGGGGCAAGAGACCCAGTACTTC. This sequence encodes CSAPGTGQETQYF.

The J gene is TRBJ2-1, the V gene TRBV29-1; a possible D gene is TRBD2 (6 bases). The germline V gene has CDR1 SQVTM and CDR2 ANQGSEA. The V end lost 3 bases, the J end lost 6 bases, and 9 bases lay between the germline ends. This CDR3 has 12 residues. In DNA form, the CDR3 reads TGCAGCGTTGAGCAGGGAGGCAATGAGCAGTTCTTC. Its protein product is CSVEQGGNEQFF.

There are a few counts of this clonotype. The rearrangement links TRBV20-1 to TRBJ2-7; TRBD1 is a possible D gene (6 bases). CDR3 size: 15 residues. The germline gives CDR1 DFQATT, CDR2 SNEGSKA (reference sequence). Trimming took 6 bases from V and 4 from J, leaving 22 bases between them. For the CDR3, the DNA is TGCAGTGCGAATTTCGTCCCGGGCAGGGGTTACGAGCAGTACTTC. Translated: CSANFVPGRGYEQYF.

This clonotype was seen only once. This chain joins TRBV4-1 and TRBJ2-1; 7 bases line up with TRBD2. With V trimmed by 0 bases and J by 4 bases, 6 bases remained unmatched. CDR1 MGHRA and CDR2 YSYEKL come from the germline V gene. This CDR3 comprises 16 residues. CDR3 protein: CASSQEAGVGYNEQFF. The CDR3 DNA reads as TGCGCCAGCAGCCAAGAGGCGGGAGTAGGATACAATGAGCAGTTCTTC.

V gene TRBV30 combines with J gene TRBJ1-3; no firm D call. The CDR3 extends over 15 amino acids. V lost 7 bases and J lost 0, with 16 bases in between. Germline V CDR1 and CDR2: GTSNPN, SVGIG (reference sequence). The CDR3 is CASDPPESSGNTIYF. Written as DNA, the CDR3 is TGTGCCTCGGACCCCCCGGAAAGCTCTGGAAACACCATATATTTT.

The V and J genes are TRBV10-2 and TRBJ2-1; 11 bases fit TRBD2. This CDR3 has 15 residues. Germline trimming cut 7 bases from V and 8 bases from J; bases unmatched to any gene: 10. CDR1 and CDR2 (germline): WSHSY, SAAADI. The DNA for the CDR3 is TGCGCCAGCACTATGGGACTAGCGGTAGTCTATGAGCAGTTCTTC. Residues: CASTMGLAVVYEQFF.

V is TRBV10-3 and J is TRBJ2-1; 12 nucleotides match TRBD2. The CDR3 loop spans 15 amino acids. V shed 6 bases, J shed 5 bases, and the junction held 5 bases outside the gene matches. Germline CDR1 and CDR2: ENHRY and SYGVKD. The CDR3 sequence: CAIRSASGRDNEQFF. CDR3 coding DNA: TGTGCCATCAGGTCAGCTAGCGGGAGGGACAATGAGCAGTTCTTC.

This clonotype was observed a few times. The CDR3 protein is CASSPSRVTYNSPLHF. Written as DNA, the CDR3 is TGTGCCAGCAGCCCCTCTCGGGTAACCTATAATTCACCCCTCCACTTT. The chain recombines TRBV3-1 with TRBJ1-6; D unresolved. CDR1 is LGHDT, CDR2 YNNKEL, per germline (reference sequence). V was shortened by 4 bases and J by 2 bases, with 12 bases between the two germline ends. The CDR3 length is 16 residues.

This clonotype was counted a few times. This rearrangement joins TRBV14 to TRBJ1-1, with D maybe TRBD1 (5 bases). Germline V lookup: CDR1 SGHDN, CDR2 FVKESK. Trimming pared 0 bases from V and 1 base from J, leaving 12 bases between. CDR3 size: 16 residues. For the CDR3, the DNA is TGTGCCAGCAGCCAAGATGGGGAGGGACCGAACACTGAAGCTTTCTTT. It encodes CASSQDGEGPNTEAFF. Drawing the rest from reference TRBV14 and TRBJ1-1, the complete variable domain is EAGVTQFPSHSVIEKGQTVTLRCDPISGHDNLYWYRRVMGKEIKFLLHFVKESKQDESGMPNNRFLAERTGGTYSTLKVQPAELEDSGVYFCASSQDGEGPNTEAFFGQGTRLTVV.